These 2 T cell receptor beta chains were sequenced from one sample in a study of shared clonotypes between healthy human individuals. TCRdb's table, derived via immunoSEQ multiplex PCR, lists solely in-frame clones and lacks some. The table records 1 million to 1.3 million clones, approximately 80% of them present only once. Specimen: memory CD4+ T cells from PBMCs. Regarding subset: CD45RA-negative fraction. The source of these receptors is a man between 18 and 29 years old in good health. Some clones in this sample may be carry-over from other donors' samples.

Of note for this clone: A read error may account for a junction end that differs from germline. The rearrangement uses TRBV6-6 and TRBJ1-4; TRBD1 matches at 8 bases. The CDR3 has 15 amino acids. Germline loops: CDR1 MNHNY, CDR2 SVGAGI (reference sequence). The CDR3 loop reads CASSAQSRDRFLYVF. In DNA form, the CDR3 reads TGTGCCAGCAGTGCCCAGTCCCGGGACAGGTTCCTGTATGTTTTT.

This clone was detected only once. J is TRBJ1-5 and V is TRBV2, with a possible D match to TRBD1 (5 bases). This CDR3 is built from 13 residues. V gave up 8 bases and J gave up 6 bases, with 14 bases separating them. CDR1 SNHLY and CDR2 FYNNEI come from the germline V gene. DNA for the CDR3: TGTGCCAGCGGCTCCGACAGTGGTCAGCCCCAGCATTTT. It yields the protein CASGSDSGQPQHF.